This T cell receptor (beta chain) was obtained from a study of cytomegalovirus exposure and HLA in healthy donors. Overall study findings and caveats: TCR beta chains numbering roughly 150 were designated cytomegalovirus-associated. The finding came from a later analysis; first-cohort TCR clusters tended to co-occur in the 90 to 150 validation repertoires. Many donors carried some public TCRs, although rarity characterized most TCR sequences.

The V gene end was trimmed by 1 base and the J gene end by 8 bases; junction bases not matched to a gene: 6. The CDR3 is 15 amino acids. The germline V gene encodes CDR1 SGHVS and CDR2 FNYEAQ. Produced via immunoSEQ multiplex PCR; TCRdb's table is partial and in-frame only. This sample yields about 150,000 clones, of which about 82% are seen a single time; less than 2.5% belongs to the top ten. This clone was recorded a few times. Its antigen is not identified. This sequence was found in a human donor in good health. Sequencing was done on a sample of PBMCs. The rearrangement joins TRBV7-6 to TRBJ2-4, with 9 bases identical to TRBD1. The CDR3 spells CASSLDPGQGYIQYF. The CDR3 DNA reads TGTGCCAGCAGCTTAGATCCGGGACAGGGATACATTCAGTACTTC.